This T cell receptor (beta chain) is from a study of T cell responses to AZD1222 COVID-19 vaccine. Measured with immunoSEQ multiplex PCR; TCRdb has only the in-frame clones, and not every one. The table shows 130,000 or so clones, with 93% occurring only once. The CDR3 is made up of 16 amino acids. Germline values: CDR1 SGHRS, CDR2 YFSETQ. After removal of 1 base from V and 8 bases from J, the junction contained 11 bases not matched to a gene. The chain is built from TRBV5-1 and TRBJ1-4, with 7 bases identical to TRBD1. The sequences come from peripheral blood, collected on day 0 of MenACWY control vaccination. The sequence was collected from an adult in good health. The CDR3 spells CASSLYSGDSREKLFF. Here the CDR3 DNA reads TGCGCCAGCAGCTTGTATTCTGGGGACAGTCGGGAAAAACTGTTTTTT.